These 30 T cell receptor beta chains originate from one sample sequenced in a study of cytomegalovirus exposure and HLA in healthy donors. Produced via immunoSEQ multiplex PCR; TCRdb's table is partial and in-frame only. This sample carries 70,000 to 80,000 clones, around 94% of them seen once, and the ten largest clones take 3.2%. Sample: PBMCs. Every receptor here comes from a woman aged 18 to 35 in good health and CMV-seropositive.

This clone was recorded once. The J gene is TRBJ2-7, the V gene TRBV28, with 14 bases lining up with TRBD2. The CDR3 contains 14 residues. The germline V gene encodes CDR1 MDHEN and CDR2 SYDVKM. V lost 3 bases and J lost 7; bases outside the gene matches: 2. The CDR3 reads CASSFGTSGREQYF. The DNA for the CDR3 is TGTGCCAGCAGTTTCGGGACTAGCGGGAGAGAGCAGTACTTC.

The V gene is TRBV29-1, the J gene TRBJ2-1; tentative D call: TRBD2 (6 bases). Germline V gives CDR1 SQVTM, CDR2 ANQGSEA. This CDR3 contains 13 residues. Trimming took 4 bases from V and 8 from J, leaving 15 bases between them. The CDR3 sequence is CSVVNGRIDEQFF. The CDR3 region has the DNA TGCAGCGTTGTGAACGGGAGAATCGATGAGCAGTTCTTC.

The genes are TRBV5-1 and TRBJ2-3; 7 positions match TRBD2. The CDR3 has 14 amino acids. V shed 4 bases and J 2 bases; nucleotides not matched to a gene: 4. Germline-derived CDR1 and CDR2 are SGHRS and YFSETQ. In DNA, the CDR3 is TGCGCCAGCAGCCCCAGCGGGGTCACAGATACGCAGTATTTT. Translating gives CASSPSGVTDTQYF.

The rearrangement joins TRBV6-5 to TRBJ2-1; D might be TRBD1 (6 bases). Germline V CDR1 and CDR2: MNHEY, SVGAGI. V was pared by 6 bases and J by 0 bases, with 12 bases between. This CDR3 region has 15 residues. The CDR3 nucleotides read TGTGCCAGCAGACGGACGGACAGCTCCTACAATGAGCAGTTCTTC. Amino acids: CASRRTDSSYNEQFF.

This clone has only one observation. The genes are TRBV19 and TRBJ2-7, with 7 bases that match TRBD1. The CDR3 is 17 residues long. Germline CDR1 is LNHDA and CDR2 is SQIVND (reference sequence). V shed 3 bases, J shed 2 bases, and the junction held 13 bases outside the gene matches. The CDR3 region is CASSIPPTGTVAYEQYF. DNA for the CDR3: TGTGCCAGTAGTATTCCTCCCACCGGGACAGTAGCCTACGAGCAGTACTTC.

This chain links TRBV28 with TRBJ1-1, with 7 positions matching TRBD1. There are 14 residues in the CDR3. The germline gives CDR1 MDHEN, CDR2 SYDVKM. The trim removed 5 bases at V and 0 bases at J, leaving 3 bases unmatched. CDR3 sequence reads: CASSPGQVNTEAFF. CDR3 DNA: TGTGCCAGCAGTCCTGGACAGGTGAACACTGAAGCTTTCTTT.

The rearrangement links TRBV19 to TRBJ2-1, with D possibly matching TRBD1 (5 bases). Trimming removed 4 bases from V and 8 bases from J, with 18 bases in between. From germline, CDR1 is LNHDA and CDR2 SQIVND (reference sequence). This CDR3 region has 15 residues. The CDR3, as DNA: TGTGCCAGTAGTAGCACAGGCGGACGTTCGGATGAGCAGTTCTTC. It is translated as CASSSTGGRSDEQFF. The variable domain in full, completed from reference TRBV19 and TRBJ2-1, reads DGGITQSPKYLFRKEGQNVTLSCEQNLNHDAMYWYRQDPGQGLRLIYYSQIVNDFQKGDIAEGYSVSREKKESFPLTVTSAQKNPTAFYLCASSSTGGRSDEQFFGPGTRLTVL.

This clone was recorded once. The chain couples TRBV6-6 to TRBJ1-2; the D gene is possibly TRBD1 (6 bases). The CDR3 loop spans 15 amino acids. In germline, CDR1 is MNHNY, CDR2 SVGAGI (reference sequence). V gave up 7 bases and J gave up 1 base, with 16 bases separating them. CDR3 in amino acids: CASMPQQGYNYGYTF. CDR3 DNA sequence: TGTGCCAGCATGCCCCAGCAGGGGTATAACTATGGCTACACCTTC.

The V and J genes are TRBV19 and TRBJ2-2; D unclear. This CDR3 has 13 residues. V was shortened by 7 bases and J by 6 bases, with 12 bases between the two germline ends. Per the germline V gene, CDR1 is LNHDA and CDR2 is SQIVND (reference sequence). The CDR3 sequence: CASTLRESGELFF. As DNA, the CDR3 is TGTGCCAGTACTTTAAGAGAGTCCGGGGAGCTGTTTTTT.

The V gene is TRBV4-1, the J gene TRBJ2-3; D is unresolved. This CDR3 region has 14 residues. The V end lost 4 bases, the J end lost 3 bases, and 11 bases lay between the germline ends. Germline values: CDR1 MGHRA, CDR2 YSYEKL. CDR3 amino acids: CASSLFLGTDTQYF. The DNA for the CDR3 is TGCGCCAGCAGCCTGTTTCTAGGAACAGATACGCAGTATTTT.

The rearrangement links TRBV28 to TRBJ1-1; 8 bases match TRBD1. The V and J ends lost 2 bases and 3 bases, in that order; junction bases with no gene match: 8. The V gene's germline CDR1 is MDHEN and CDR2 SYDVKM. This CDR3 region has 16 residues. CDR3 sequence (DNA): TGTGCCAGCAGTTTAAGGAGTCCGACAGGGGACACTGAAGCTTTCTTT. It encodes CASSLRSPTGDTEAFF. Full variable domain (rest looked up from reference TRBV28 and TRBJ1-1): DVKVTQSSRYLVKRTGEKVFLECVQDMDHENMFWYRQDPGLGLRLIYFSYDVKMKEKGDIPEGYSVSREKKERFSLILESASTNQTSMYLCASSLRSPTGDTEAFFGQGTRLTVV.

This sequence joins TRBV5-1 and TRBJ2-3, with TRBD1 matching 8 bases. V lost 0 bases and J lost 2; bases outside the gene matches: 5. The CDR3 consists of 16 residues. Germline CDR1 and CDR2: SGHRS and YFSETQ. CDR3 protein: CASSLDGQGNTDTQYF. CDR3 DNA sequence: TGCGCCAGCAGCTTGGACGGACAGGGCAACACAGATACGCAGTATTTT.

This clone was recorded once. The CDR3 region is CASRRGGGFYEQYF. DNA of the CDR3: TGTGCCAGCAGAAGGGGGGGAGGATTTTACGAGCAGTACTTC. This chain connects TRBV27 to TRBJ2-7, with D perhaps TRBD2 (7 bases). V shed 6 bases and J shed 4 bases, with 16 bases lying between them. CDR3 length: 14 amino acids. Germline V CDR1 and CDR2: MNHEY, SMNVEV (reference sequence).

The rearrangement joins TRBV28 to TRBJ1-5, with D maybe TRBD1 (5 bases). Germline V gives CDR1 MDHEN, CDR2 SYDVKM. The V end was cut by 3 bases, the J end by 7 bases, with 13 bases between. The CDR3 has 14 amino acids. The CDR3 sequence: CASSFRGEGQPQHF. The CDR3 DNA follows: TGTGCCAGCAGTTTTCGGGGGGAGGGGCAGCCCCAGCATTTT.

This chain connects TRBV4-2 to TRBJ2-1; D is ambiguous. Germline V gene sequence: CDR1 LGHNA, CDR2 YNFKEQ. V was pared by 0 bases and J by 4 bases, with 10 bases between. The CDR3 sequence is 15 residues long. The CDR3 DNA is TGTGCCAGCAGCCAAGATTTAGCCGGGTACAATGAGCAGTTCTTC. Its translation: CASSQDLAGYNEQFF.

The V and J genes are TRBV7-2 and TRBJ1-3; 9 bases align to TRBD1. V shed 5 bases and J 4 bases; nucleotides not matched to a gene: 9. The CDR3 consists of 16 residues. The germline gives CDR1 SGHTA, CDR2 FQGNSA. The CDR3 DNA is TGTGCCAGCAGCGTCTTCACAGGGGGCAGAGGAAACACCATATATTTT. Translation gives CASSVFTGGRGNTIYF. Drawing the rest from reference TRBV7-2 and TRBJ1-3, the complete variable domain is GAGVSQSPSNKVTEKGKDVELRCDPISGHTALYWYRQSLGQGLEFLIYFQGNSAPDKSGLPSDRFSAERTGGSVSTLTIQRTQQEDSAVYLCASSVFTGGRGNTIYFGEGSWLTVV.

The V gene is TRBV7-9, the J gene TRBJ1-2, with D hard to call. Germline V gene sequence: CDR1 SEHNR, CDR2 FQNEAQ (reference sequence). V was shortened by 6 bases and J by 5 bases, with 13 bases between the two germline ends. CDR3 size: 13 residues. DNA of the CDR3: TGTGCCAGCAGTCTCGCGACCGGGTATGGCTACACCTTC. Its translation: CASSLATGYGYTF.

The chain links TRBV5-4 to TRBJ2-7, with TRBD2 matching 9 bases. V was pared by 4 bases and J by 5 bases, with 7 bases of the junction left unmatched. The CDR3 runs to 14 residues. Germline V gene sequence: CDR1 SGHNT, CDR2 YYREEE (reference sequence). The CDR3 protein is CASSPAGGPNEQYF. The CDR3 DNA is TGTGCCAGCAGCCCGGCGGGGGGGCCTAACGAGCAGTACTTC.

The CDR3 nucleotides are TGCGCCAGCAGCTCGGGACAGGGGGTAGGCACTGAAGCTTTCTTT. Translating gives CASSSGQGVGTEAFF. V and J are TRBV5-1 and TRBJ1-1; 11 nucleotides line up with TRBD1. With V trimmed by 3 bases and J by 4 bases, 5 bases remained unmatched. The CDR3 consists of 15 residues. The germline CDR1 and CDR2 sequences are SGHRS and YFSETQ.

This chain uses TRBV5-1 with TRBJ1-6; tentatively, D is TRBD1 (6 bases). Germline loops: CDR1 SGHRS, CDR2 YFSETQ. The CDR3 extends over 13 amino acids. V was cut by 4 bases and J by 10 bases, with 12 bases left in between. The CDR3, as DNA: TGCGCCAGCAGCCTGGAGAGGGGGTCACCCCTCCACTTT. Translation gives CASSLERGSPLHF.

The chain couples TRBV30 to TRBJ2-1; a weak D match, TRBD1 (6 bases). CDR1 and CDR2 from the germline V gene are GTSNPN and SVGIG (reference sequence). This CDR3 is built from 13 residues. With 2 bases removed from V and 7 bases from J, the gap between germline ends came to 12 bases. CDR3 coding DNA: TGTGCCTGGAGTCGACTAAGGGGGAATGAGCAGTTCTTC. Translated: CAWSRLRGNEQFF.

The V call is TRBV6-1, the J call TRBJ1-6; tentatively, D is TRBD1 (6 bases). This CDR3 has 14 residues. V shed 4 bases and J shed 9 bases, with 13 bases lying between them. Germline-derived CDR1 and CDR2 are MNHNS and SASEGT. The CDR3 nucleotides are TGTGCCAGCAGTGGGACAGCGGAGCGTTCACCCCTCCACTTT. It is translated as CASSGTAERSPLHF.

The chain recombines TRBV18 with TRBJ1-6; TRBD1 aligns across 11 bases. CDR3 length equals 16 residues. The V gene end was trimmed by 2 bases and the J gene end by 9 bases; junction bases not matched to a gene: 6. Germline V lookup: CDR1 KGHSH, CDR2 LQKENI. CDR3 loop: CASSPRDRGLSSPLHF. CDR3 DNA sequence: TGTGCCAGCTCACCAAGGGACAGGGGGTTGAGTTCACCCCTCCACTTT.

The rearrangement uses TRBV21-1 and TRBJ2-7; TRBD2, the D gene given by the table, was not confirmed from the DNA. TRBV21-1 is deemed a pseudogene. This CDR3 has 18 amino acids. CDR3 amino acids: CASSKSASGTLHHYEQYF. The CDR3 DNA follows: TGTGCCAGCAGCAAATCAGCTTCCGGGACTCTACATCACTACGAGCAGTACTTC.

The chain links TRBV12-5 to TRBJ1-2; D not resolved. The CDR3 runs to 12 residues. Germline loops: CDR1 LGHNT, CDR2 FRNRAP. Trimming stripped 6 bases from V and 1 base from J, with 6 bases between. CDR3 bases: TGTGCTAGTGGCCGCGATAACTATGGCTACACCTTC. This translates into CASGRDNYGYTF.

This chain joins TRBV21-1 and TRBJ2-7; the table's D call, TRBD2, was not checked against the DNA. TRBV21-1 is a pseudogene locus. The CDR3 spans 12 residues. The CDR3 here is CASSKVRGEQYF. CDR3 in DNA: TGTGCCAGCAGCAAGGTTCGAGGCGAGCAGTACTTC.

The chain has TRBV11-2 and TRBJ1-2; perhaps TRBD1 as D (5 bases). Germline V CDR1 and CDR2: SGHAT, FQNNGV. The germline V and J ends were trimmed by 4 bases and 4 bases, with 13 bases remaining between them. The length of the CDR3 is 14 residues. The CDR3 nucleotides read TGTGCCAGCAGCTCTCAAATAGACAGCTATGGCTACACCTTC. Translated: CASSSQIDSYGYTF.

The gene calls are TRBV4-1 and TRBJ2-7; D unclear. The V end lost 4 bases, the J end lost 0 bases, and 13 bases lay between the germline ends. The CDR3 contains 15 residues. Germline V gives CDR1 MGHRA, CDR2 YSYEKL. CDR3 bases: TGCGCCAGCAGCCTCATTTGGGCCCCCTCCTACGAGCAGTACTTC. Translation: CASSLIWAPSYEQYF.

The V call is TRBV7-2, the J call TRBJ1-3; 7 bases align to TRBD1. This CDR3 has 16 amino acids. Germline lookup yields CDR1 SGHTA and CDR2 FQGNSA. After removal of 0 bases from V and 8 bases from J, the junction contained 10 bases not matched to a gene. The CDR3 DNA is TGTGCCAGCAGCTTAGCGCGGGGCGGAACAGGGGACACCATATATTTT. This encodes CASSLARGGTGDTIYF.

The rearrangement links TRBV4-3 to TRBJ1-4; 7 positions match TRBD1. This CDR3 has 16 residues. The germline V gene has CDR1 LGHNA and CDR2 YSLEER. After removal of 4 bases from V and 5 bases from J, the junction contained 10 bases not matched to a gene. In DNA form, the CDR3 reads TGCGCCAGCAGCCGAAACACAGGGGTCTCGAATGAAAAACTGTTTTTT. It translates to CASSRNTGVSNEKLFF.